Reported below is one TCR beta chain. No antigen is known for it. Trimming took 4 bases from V and 3 from J, leaving 10 bases between them. The CDR3 consists of 13 residues. The germline gives CDR1 SGDLS, CDR2 YYNGEE. Isolated RNA was reverse transcribed in full, so expressed TCRB transcripts were sequenced. Produced via immunoSEQ multiplex PCR; TCRdb's table is partial and in-frame only. The sample contains around 180,000 clones, around 8% of which appear only once. The sample is drawn from a study of beta chain features in type 1 diabetes. Study at large: All samples yielded 100 million to 140 million examined sorted cells.

Study-wide results and caveats: Fewer junction insertions and more nucleotide deletions appeared in type 1 diabetes patients. A cDNA-based sequencing approach could over-represent cells with high TCR expression. All four CD4+ subsets from Type 1 diabetes patients carried moderately but significantly shorter TCRB CDR3s.

Each of the sorted populations had a purity greater than 95%. The J gene is TRBJ1-2, the V gene TRBV9; D ambiguous. The clonotype comes from a woman aged 40 to 55 with type 1 diabetes. Material: central memory CD4+ T cells from blood. CDR3 DNA sequence: TGTGCCAGCAGCCTGGGAGAGGACTATGGCTACACCTTC. Encoded protein: CASSLGEDYGYTF.